This T cell receptor beta chain was sequenced in a study of cytomegalovirus exposure and HLA in healthy donors. The overall study: Unique TCR beta sequences numbering around 110 million came from around 180 million T cells in an earlier analysis.

It was with 60 Vbeta and 13 Jbeta primers that the PCR ran. Sequenced by immunoSEQ multiplex PCR; TCRdb stores in-frame clones only, minus some. This table has around 95,000 clones, 78% appearing once. Study observations and caveats: It was confirmed in vitro that a few of the CMV-associated chains were specific for CMV antigens.

Turning to this clone: Its antigen is still unknown.

The CDR3 covers 14 residues. CDR1 and CDR2 (germline): SGHDT, YYEEEE. V shed 0 bases and J shed 4 bases, with 10 bases lying between them. This chain connects TRBV5-6 to TRBJ1-1; D call uncertain. The sequence was collected from a woman in her thirties or forties in good health and CMV-seropositive. Source material: PBMCs. In nucleotides, the CDR3 is TGTGCCAGCAGCTTGGGCCTCAGAAGCACTGAAGCTTTCTTT. Translated: CASSLGLRSTEAFF.